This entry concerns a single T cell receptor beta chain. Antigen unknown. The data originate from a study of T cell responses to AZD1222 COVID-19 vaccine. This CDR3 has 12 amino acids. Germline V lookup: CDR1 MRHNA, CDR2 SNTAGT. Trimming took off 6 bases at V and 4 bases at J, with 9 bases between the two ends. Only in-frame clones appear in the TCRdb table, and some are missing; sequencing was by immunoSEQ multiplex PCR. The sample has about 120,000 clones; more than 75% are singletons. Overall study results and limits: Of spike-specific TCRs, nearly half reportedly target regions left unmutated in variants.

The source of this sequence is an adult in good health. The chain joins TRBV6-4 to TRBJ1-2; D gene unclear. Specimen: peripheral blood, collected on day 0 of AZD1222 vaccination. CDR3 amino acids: CASSPSFYGYTF. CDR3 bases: TGTGCCAGCAGCCCTTCCTTCTATGGCTACACCTTC.